A selection of T cell receptor beta chains follows, all from one sample in a study of shared clonotypes between healthy human individuals. The repertoire was sequenced with immunoSEQ multiplex PCR; TCRdb's copy has only in-frame clones and lacks some. Of 950,000 to 1,100,000 clones listed, 75% to 85% are singletons. The sequencing input was memory CD4+ T cells from PBMCs. Source of these receptors: a man younger than 30 in good health. Some clones in this sample may be carry-over from other donors' samples. Both conserved end residues are part of each CDR3. Each record gives: CDR3 protein, V gene, J gene.

CDR3aa: CASSEGLTDTQYF; v_gene: TRBV7-2; j_gene: TRBJ2-3
CDR3aa: CSGSPGGGGDTQYF; v_gene: TRBV29-1; j_gene: TRBJ2-3
CDR3aa: CASSPQPGQGTYNEQFF; v_gene: TRBV28; j_gene: TRBJ2-1
CDR3aa: CASSSQGLSYGYTF; v_gene: TRBV2; j_gene: TRBJ1-2
CDR3aa: CASSSPIAGPNEQFF; v_gene: TRBV5-1; j_gene: TRBJ2-1
CDR3aa: CASSRLPPNYTGELFF; v_gene: TRBV27; j_gene: TRBJ2-2
CDR3aa: CASSARGYSYTF; v_gene: TRBV19; j_gene: TRBJ1-2
CDR3aa: CASSFIAGDYSYEQYF; v_gene: TRBV27; j_gene: TRBJ2-7
CDR3aa: CASSLERGSYNEQFF; v_gene: TRBV5-1; j_gene: TRBJ2-1
CDR3aa: CASSLGFSGNTIYF; v_gene: TRBV7-8; j_gene: TRBJ1-3
CDR3aa: CASSLQGGTTEAFF; v_gene: TRBV5-1; j_gene: TRBJ1-1
CDR3aa: CSVDMDRTSDTQYF; v_gene: TRBV29-1; j_gene: TRBJ2-3
CDR3aa: CSVERGGDYNEQFF; v_gene: TRBV29-1; j_gene: TRBJ2-1
CDR3aa: CAWRSTGGNQPQHF; v_gene: TRBV30; j_gene: TRBJ1-5
CDR3aa: CASSLGVPGGYTF; v_gene: TRBV5-1; j_gene: TRBJ1-2
CDR3aa: CASSATQGTNEKLFF; v_gene: TRBV10-2; j_gene: TRBJ1-4
CDR3aa: CSVTGLRAGEQYF; v_gene: TRBV29-1; j_gene: TRBJ2-7
CDR3aa: CASSLEPGFSGNTIYF; v_gene: TRBV7-9; j_gene: TRBJ1-3
CDR3aa: CASSQVGSVTDTQYF; v_gene: TRBV4-3; j_gene: TRBJ2-3
CDR3aa: CASSQDLFRGYNEQFF; v_gene: TRBV4-2; j_gene: TRBJ2-1
CDR3aa: CASSPSKETQYF; v_gene: TRBV21-1; j_gene: TRBJ2-5
CDR3aa: CAWRVQGSGYTF; v_gene: TRBV30; j_gene: TRBJ1-2
CDR3aa: CASSLEGQTGNTIYF; v_gene: TRBV5-1; j_gene: TRBJ1-3